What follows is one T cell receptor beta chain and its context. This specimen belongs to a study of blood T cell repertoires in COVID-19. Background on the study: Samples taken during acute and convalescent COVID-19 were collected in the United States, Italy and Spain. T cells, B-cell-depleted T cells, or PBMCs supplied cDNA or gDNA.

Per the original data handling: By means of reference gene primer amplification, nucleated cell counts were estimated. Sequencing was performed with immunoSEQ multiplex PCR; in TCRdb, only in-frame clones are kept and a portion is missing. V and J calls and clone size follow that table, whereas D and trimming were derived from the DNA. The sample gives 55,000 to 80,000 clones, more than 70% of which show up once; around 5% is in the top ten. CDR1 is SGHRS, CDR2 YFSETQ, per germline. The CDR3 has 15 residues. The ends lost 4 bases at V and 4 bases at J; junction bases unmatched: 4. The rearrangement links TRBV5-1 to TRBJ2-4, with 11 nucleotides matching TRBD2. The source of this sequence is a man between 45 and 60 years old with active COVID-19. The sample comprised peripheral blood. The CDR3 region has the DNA TGCGCCAGCAGCATCTGGACTAGCGGGAAAAACATTCAGTACTTC. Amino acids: CASSIWTSGKNIQYF.